Below, 10 T cell receptor beta chains from the same sample are listed, as sequenced in a study of blood T cell repertoires in COVID-19 (dated by TCRdb to the early 2020s). Library preparation was by the immunoSEQ multiplex PCR assay. Here the immuneACCESS table is served through TCRdb, limited to in-frame sequences with V and J called. Missing clones are a known gap in these copies; in checked studies unresolved V genes cover under half, and the rest lacks a known reason. The sample yields around 300,000 clones; 83% were counted once. The ten biggest clones cover almost 3% of the sample. The sequenced sample was peripheral blood. The receptors originated from a man aged 30-40 years with active or convalescent COVID-19.

This clone appeared a few times. This CDR3 is CASSPGGGDSTDTQYF. CDR3 in DNA: TGTGCCAGCAGCCCAGGAGGAGGAGACTCCACAGATACGCAGTATTTT. The chain couples TRBV4-2 to TRBJ2-3; the D gene is possibly TRBD2 (5 bases). Germline V gene lookup returns CDR1 LGHNA and CDR2 YNFKEQ. The CDR3 totals 16 residues. With 4 bases removed from V and 2 bases from J, the gap between germline ends came to 16 bases.

This clone came up a few times. The chain carries TRBV19 and TRBJ1-5; 7 positions match TRBD1. The trim removed 6 bases at V and 7 bases at J, leaving 12 bases unmatched. This CDR3 contains 15 residues. Germline V gene data show CDR1 as LNHDA and CDR2 as SQIVND (reference sequence). CDR3: CASSSGTVQRQPQHF. CDR3 nucleotide sequence: TGTGCCAGTAGCTCCGGGACAGTTCAACGGCAGCCCCAGCATTTT. Filled out from reference TRBV19 and TRBJ1-5, the complete variable domain reads DGGITQSPKYLFRKEGQNVTLSCEQNLNHDAMYWYRQDPGQGLRLIYYSQIVNDFQKGDIAEGYSVSREKKESFPLTVTSAQKNPTAFYLCASSSGTVQRQPQHFGDGTRLSIL.

The J gene is TRBJ1-1, the V gene TRBV6-5; D is perhaps TRBD1 (5 bases). This CDR3 is 13 amino acids long. Trimming removed 6 bases at V and 4 bases at J, with 12 bases between. CDR1 is MNHEY, CDR2 SVGAGI, per germline. CDR3 sequence (DNA): TGTGCCAGCAGGCGGGGGGTAAGCACTGAAGCTTTCTTT. This translates into CASRRGVSTEAFF.

This clone appeared a few times. The chain carries TRBV9 and TRBJ2-1, with D possibly being TRBD1 (6 bases). V lost 3 bases and J 3 bases, leaving 16 bases between the germline ends. Germline V gives CDR1 SGDLS, CDR2 YYNGEE. The CDR3 runs 16 residues. CDR3 loop: CASSAEGETGYNEQFF. CDR3 DNA: TGTGCCAGCAGCGCCGAGGGGGAGACAGGCTACAATGAGCAGTTCTTC.

This clone was counted between two and nine times. The J gene is TRBJ1-2, the V gene TRBV11-3; TRBD1 matches 7 bases. V trimming: 5 bases; J trimming: 5 bases; junction bases outside the gene matches: 5. Germline V gives CDR1 SGHNT, CDR2 YENEEA. This CDR3 has 13 residues. DNA for the CDR3: TGTGCCAGCAGCGGTGACAGGGAGTATGGCTACACCTTC. Encoded protein: CASSGDREYGYTF.

In this sample, this clone turned up once. The V and J genes are TRBV7-9 and TRBJ2-5, with 9 bases fitting TRBD1. Germline CDR1 is SEHNR and CDR2 is FQNEAQ (reference sequence). The CDR3 spans 14 residues. V lost 2 bases and J lost 7; bases outside the gene matches: 5. The DNA for the CDR3 is TGTGCCAGCAGCTTATTCGCGACAGGGGGGACCCAGTACTTC. It translates to CASSLFATGGTQYF.

The J gene is TRBJ2-4, the V gene TRBV13; TRBD2 is a possible D gene (5 bases). The V end was cut by 0 bases, the J end by 8 bases, with 14 bases between. Germline V gene sequence: CDR1 PRHDT, CDR2 FYEKMQ (reference sequence). The CDR3 sequence is 15 residues long. CDR3 region: CASSLGAGGLDIQYF. The CDR3 region has the DNA TGTGCCAGCAGCTTAGGCGCAGGTGGACTGGACATTCAGTACTTC.

This clone was found once. The chain carries TRBV30 and TRBJ1-6, with a possible D match to TRBD1 (5 bases). The germline gives CDR1 GTSNPN, CDR2 SVGIG (reference sequence). Trimming removed 1 base from V and 10 bases from J, with 14 bases in between. This CDR3 is built from 14 residues. The CDR3 here is CAWSGVGLRSPLHF. The CDR3 bases are TGTGCCTGGAGTGGAGTGGGACTCCGATCACCCCTCCACTTT.

V and J are TRBV19 and TRBJ2-7, with 12 bases fitting TRBD2. The CDR3 consists of 13 residues. The V gene end was trimmed by 6 bases and the J gene end by 5 bases; junction bases not matched to a gene: 2. The V gene's germline CDR1 is LNHDA and CDR2 SQIVND (reference sequence). The CDR3: CASRTSGRNEQYF. The DNA of the CDR3 is TGTGCCAGTAGGACTAGCGGGAGAAACGAGCAGTACTTC. The complete variable domain, with remaining parts taken from reference TRBV19 and TRBJ2-7, reads DGGITQSPKYLFRKEGQNVTLSCEQNLNHDAMYWYRQDPGQGLRLIYYSQIVNDFQKGDIAEGYSVSREKKESFPLTVTSAQKNPTAFYLCASRTSGRNEQYFGPGTRLTVT.

The chain links TRBV14 to TRBJ1-2, with D tentatively TRBD1 (6 bases). Trimming removed 4 bases from V and 3 bases from J, with 18 bases in between. Germline V gives CDR1 SGHDN, CDR2 FVKESK. The CDR3 loop spans 16 amino acids. CDR3 sequence reads: CASSPHGGGQYYGYTF. In DNA, the CDR3 is TGTGCCAGCAGCCCGCACGGGGGGGGGCAGTACTATGGCTACACCTTC.